A selection of T cell receptor beta chains follows, all from one sample in a study of blood T cell repertoires in COVID-19. Method: immunoSEQ multiplex PCR; TCRdb's copy keeps in-frame clones and lacks some. The sample contains fewer than 250,000 clones, 88% of which appear only once. Sequencing was performed on peripheral blood. The receptors derive from a woman aged 55-70 years with acute or convalescent COVID-19. CDR3s include the opening cysteine and the closing phenylalanine or tryptophan. A D gene is named only where the DNA matches it firmly. Rows give clone size only sometimes, using once, few, many, or a class for an expanded clone.

.	TRBV29-1	.	TRBJ1-2	TGCAGCGTTGGAGCGTCTAACTATGGCTACACCTTC	CSVGASNYGYTF
.	TRBV7-2	.	TRBJ1-6	TGTGCCAGCAGCTTATCGGATAATTCACCCCTCCACTTT	CASSLSDNSPLHF
.	TRBV7-2	.	TRBJ2-3	TGTGCCAGCAGCTTAGTCTCCGGGTGGGGCACAGATACGCAGTATTTT	CASSLVSGWGTDTQYF
.	TRBV6-6	TRBD2	TRBJ2-7	TGTGCCAGCAGTTACGGGGCTAGCGGGAGAAGGGACGAGCAGTACTTC	CASSYGASGRRDEQYF
.	TRBV5-1	TRBD2	TRBJ2-5	TGCGCCAGCAGCCCGACTAGCGGGAGATCACAAGAGACCCAGTACTTC	CASSPTSGRSQETQYF
few	TRBV4-2	TRBD2	TRBJ2-1	TGTGCCAGCAGCCAAGATCGCAGCGGGGGGAACTACAATGAGCAGTTCTTC	CASSQDRSGGNYNEQFF
.	TRBV7-8	TRBD1	TRBJ1-4	TGTGCCAGCAGCTTAGTGCGAGGACAGGGTGAAAAACTGTTTTTT	CASSLVRGQGEKLFF
few	TRBV18	TRBD1	TRBJ2-2	TGTGCCAGCTCACCCCCGGGACAGGGAAACACCGGGGAGCTGTTTTTT	CASSPPGQGNTGELFF
.	TRBV10-3	.	TRBJ2-5	TGTGCCATCGGGGCAATTCAAGAGACCCAGTACTTC	CAIGAIQETQYF
.	TRBV12-5	.	TRBJ2-5	TGTGCTAGTGGTTTGATACCCCCCCCCTCAGAAAATCCCGGGACAAACCAAGAGACCCAGTACTTC	CASGLIPPPSENPGTNQETQYF
many	TRBV29-1	.	TRBJ1-5	TGCAGCGTAGGAGGGGTCAATCAGCCCCAGCATTTT	CSVGGVNQPQHF
.	TRBV7-9	TRBD2	TRBJ2-7	TGTGCCAGCAGCTTTGGATTAGCGGGAGACCTATACGAGCAGTACTTC	CASSFGLAGDLYEQYF
.	TRBV10-3	TRBD1	TRBJ1-1	TGTGCCATCAGTGGGACAGGGAACACTGAAGCTTTCTTT	CAISGTGNTEAFF
.	TRBV24-1	TRBD2	TRBJ2-3	TGTGCCACCAGCCGGGGACTAGCGGGAGGCTGGATCAGCACAGATACGCAGTATTTT	CATSRGLAGGWISTDTQYF
.	TRBV7-9	.	TRBJ2-2	TGTGCCAGCAGCCCTAATAGGGACAACGCGAACACCGGGGAGCTGTTTTTT	CASSPNRDNANTGELFF
.	TRBV27	.	TRBJ2-7	TGTGCCAGCAGTTTATCAGGGGCCGGGTACTCCTACGAGCAGTACTTC	CASSLSGAGYSYEQYF
.	TRBV3-1/TRBV3-2	.	TRBJ1-2	TGTGCCAGCAAACCACAGTTTAACTATGGCTACACCTTC	CASKPQFNYGYTF
.	TRBV30	.	TRBJ2-5	TGTGCCTGGAGTCAACCAGGGACCCAGTACTTC	CAWSQPGTQYF
.	TRBV5-4	.	TRBJ1-5	TGTGCCAGCAGCTTGTCCCCTACCAGCGATCAGCCCCAGCATTTT	CASSLSPTSDQPQHF
.	TRBV2	.	TRBJ1-5	TGTGCCAGCAGTGAATGGGGCAGTAATCAGCCCCAGCATTTT	CASSEWGSNQPQHF
.	TRBV5-1	TRBD1	TRBJ1-1	TGCGCCAGCAGTTTGCAGGGGGCCGAGATTAATACTGAAGCTTTCTTT	CASSLQGAEINTEAFF
.	TRBV28	.	TRBJ1-4	TGTGCCACCGGTCGCGGGGGCTATAATGAAAAACTGTTTTTT	CATGRGGYNEKLFF
.	TRBV27	TRBD1	TRBJ2-2	TGTGCCAGCAGTTTAAGGGGGCTCACCGGGGAGCTGTTTTTT	CASSLRGLTGELFF
.	TRBV11-3	TRBD1	TRBJ1-3	TGTGCCAGCAGCCAGTACACAGGGGCTGGAAACACCATATATTTT	CASSQYTGAGNTIYF
.	TRBV25-1	TRBD1	TRBJ1-1	TGTGCCAGCAGTGATCAGAATATTAGGCAGGGGGACACTGAAGCTTTCTTT	CASSDQNIRQGDTEAFF
.	TRBV5-6	.	TRBJ1-2	TGTGCCAGCAGCCACATTGTACGCGGAGGCTACACCTTC	CASSHIVRGGYTF
.	TRBV5-1	.	TRBJ1-5	TGCGCCAGCAGTCTCTCAGGGGACATGCAGCCCCAGCATTTT	CASSLSGDMQPQHF
.	TRBV18	.	TRBJ1-4	TGTGCCAGCTCACCGCAGGGAGGAGAAAAACTGTTTTTT	CASSPQGGEKLFF
.	TRBV14	.	TRBJ1-6	TGTGCCAGCAGCCCCCCATCCTATAATTCACCCCTCCACTTT	CASSPPSYNSPLHF
.	TRBV10-1	.	TRBJ2-4	TGCGCCAGCAGTGAGGAGGACCGGGACTTTGGCATTCAGTACTTC	CASSEEDRDFGIQYF
.	TRBV6-5	TRBD1	TRBJ2-7	TGTGCCAGCGCTAGGACAGGTTACGAGCAGTACTTC	CASARTGYEQYF
.	TRBV2	TRBD1	TRBJ1-2	TGTGCCAGCCGACAGGGGGCTTTAAACTATGGCTACACCTTC	CASRQGALNYGYTF
.	TRBV25-1	TRBD1	TRBJ2-2	TGTGCCAGCAGTGAGCCGGGACAGGGGTTCACCGGGGAGCTGTTTTTT	CASSEPGQGFTGELFF
.	TRBV28	TRBD1	TRBJ1-3	TGTGCCAGCAGTTTACAGGGGGCGCTAGGAAACACCATATATTTT	CASSLQGALGNTIYF
.	TRBV6-5	.	TRBJ1-3	TGTGCCAGCACGGCAGGGCTCCTCTCTGGAAACACCATATATTTT	CASTAGLLSGNTIYF
.	TRBV12-3/TRBV12-4	.	TRBJ1-5	TGTGCCAGCAGGCGCGGCGGCCATCAGCCCCAGCATTTT	CASRRGGHQPQHF
.	TRBV5-5	.	TRBJ1-6	TGTGCCAGCAGCTTGCATGAGTCACCCCTCCACTTT	CASSLHESPLHF
.	TRBV5-1	TRBD1	TRBJ1-2	TGCGCCAGCAGACCAAGACAGGGGAGTAACTATGGCTACACCTTC	CASRPRQGSNYGYTF
.	TRBV14	.	TRBJ1-6	TGTGCCAGCAGCCATTCGGGGTACAATTCACCCCTCCACTTT	CASSHSGYNSPLHF
.	TRBV6-5	.	TRBJ1-4	TGTGCCAGCAGACAGGGATATGAAAAACTGTTTTTT	CASRQGYEKLFF
.	TRBV9	.	TRBJ2-3	TGTGCCAGCAGCGTAGTAAGGGGTGCTAGCACAGATACGCAGTATTTT	CASSVVRGASTDTQYF
few	TRBV2	.	TRBJ2-7	TGTGCCAGCAATGTCGGGGAATACTACGAGCAGTACTTC	CASNVGEYYEQYF
.	TRBV5-6	.	TRBJ2-1	TGTGCCAGCAGCTCGACGTCCGAAAGGGGATACAATGAGCAGTTCTTC	CASSSTSERGYNEQFF
.	TRBV27	.	TRBJ2-7	TGTGCCAGCTGGGGGCTAAGGGCGGGTGGGGCCTACGAGCAGTACTTC	CASWGLRAGGAYEQYF
.	TRBV10-3	TRBD1	TRBJ1-2	TGTGCCATCAGTCATGGGACAGGTGGCTATGGCTACACCTTC	CAISHGTGGYGYTF
.	TRBV12-5	.	TRBJ1-2	TGTGCTAGTGGGACGCCTCCGGGTGGCTACACCTTC	CASGTPPGGYTF